Listed below are T cell receptor beta chains from one sample, sequenced in a study of cytomegalovirus exposure and HLA in healthy donors. Profiling relied on immunoSEQ multiplex PCR, and the TCRdb table lists in-frame clones only, not all of them. The profile shows roughly 80,000 clones, approximately 84% of them singletons. What was sequenced was PBMCs. All receptors derive from a woman between 45 and 60 years old in good health and CMV-seronegative. The CDR3 runs from the conserved cysteine through the conserved F or W. Fields, in order: V gene, D gene, J gene, clone size, CDR3 protein, CDR3 DNA. The D gene is left open where the match is weak. A clone size is listed for some rows: how often the clone was seen (once, few, many), or a class if it is expanded.

v_gene: TRBV28; d_gene: NA; j_gene: TRBJ1-5; abundance: NA; CDR3aa: CASSTTGDWHF; CDR3nt: TGTGCCAGCAGTACAACGGGGGATTGGCATTTT
v_gene: TRBV30; d_gene: TRBD1; j_gene: TRBJ2-2; abundance: NA; CDR3aa: CAWSPGQGVAGELFF; CDR3nt: TGTGCCTGGAGTCCGGGACAGGGGGTTGCCGGGGAGCTGTTTTTT
v_gene: TRBV7-2; d_gene: NA; j_gene: TRBJ1-5; abundance: NA; CDR3aa: CASSSQGQGGGQPQHF; CDR3nt: TGTGCCAGCAGCTCCCAAGGGCAGGGAGGAGGACAGCCCCAGCATTTT
v_gene: TRBV6-4; d_gene: NA; j_gene: TRBJ1-6; abundance: NA; CDR3aa: CASSQGFYYNSPLHF; CDR3nt: TGTGCCAGCAGTCAGGGCTTCTACTATAATTCCCCCCTCCACTTT
v_gene: TRBV12-5; d_gene: TRBD1; j_gene: TRBJ1-5; abundance: NA; CDR3aa: CASGPRQGDQPQHF; CDR3nt: TGTGCTAGTGGACCTCGACAGGGGGATCAGCCCCAGCATTTT
v_gene: TRBV9; d_gene: TRBD2; j_gene: TRBJ2-3; abundance: NA; CDR3aa: CASSVGAGFTDTQYF; CDR3nt: TGTGCCAGCAGCGTCGGAGCGGGATTTACAGATACGCAGTATTTT
v_gene: TRBV7-3; d_gene: TRBD2; j_gene: TRBJ2-5; abundance: NA; CDR3aa: CASSSSGRGSAGETQYF; CDR3nt: TGTGCCAGTTCCTCTAGCGGGAGAGGAAGTGCGGGAGAGACCCAGTACTTC
v_gene: TRBV29-1; d_gene: NA; j_gene: TRBJ2-3; abundance: NA; CDR3aa: CSVQGTTGTSTDTQYF; CDR3nt: TGCAGCGTTCAAGGGACGACAGGGACTAGCACAGATACGCAGTATTTT
v_gene: TRBV18; d_gene: TRBD1; j_gene: TRBJ1-1; abundance: NA; CDR3aa: CASSGQGNTEAFF; CDR3nt: TGTGCCAGCTCAGGACAGGGGAACACTGAAGCTTTCTTT
v_gene: TRBV7-2; d_gene: TRBD1; j_gene: TRBJ1-6; abundance: NA; CDR3aa: CASSLWDRDSPLHF; CDR3nt: TGTGCCAGCAGCTTGTGGGACAGAGATTCACCCCTCCACTTT
v_gene: TRBV7-3; d_gene: NA; j_gene: TRBJ2-3; abundance: NA; CDR3aa: CASSLQGGSDTQYF; CDR3nt: TGTGCCAGCAGCTTACAGGGAGGATCAGATACGCAGTATTTT
v_gene: TRBV9; d_gene: NA; j_gene: TRBJ2-3; abundance: NA; CDR3aa: CASSVGIAVRADTQYF; CDR3nt: TGTGCCAGCAGCGTAGGAATAGCGGTCCGCGCAGATACGCAGTATTTT
v_gene: TRBV7-9; d_gene: TRBD2; j_gene: TRBJ2-1; abundance: NA; CDR3aa: CASSLLKLAANNEQFF; CDR3nt: TGTGCCAGCAGTCTTCTCAAACTAGCGGCTAACAATGAGCAGTTCTTC
v_gene: TRBV28; d_gene: NA; j_gene: TRBJ1-2; abundance: NA; CDR3aa: CASSLKLNLQGNIGGYTF; CDR3nt: TGTGCCAGCAGTTTAAAACTCAATCTACAGGGTAACATTGGGGGCTACACCTTC
v_gene: TRBV6-1; d_gene: NA; j_gene: TRBJ2-2; abundance: NA; CDR3aa: CASSFAVANTGELFF; CDR3nt: TGTGCCAGCAGCTTCGCGGTGGCGAACACCGGGGAGCTGTTTTTT
v_gene: TRBV7-2; d_gene: TRBD1; j_gene: TRBJ1-5; abundance: NA; CDR3aa: CASSPDRDQPQHF; CDR3nt: TGTGCCAGCAGCCCGGACAGGGATCAGCCCCAGCATTTT
v_gene: TRBV20-1; d_gene: NA; j_gene: TRBJ1-2; abundance: NA; CDR3aa: CSARRELGYTF; CDR3nt: TGCAGTGCTAGGAGGGAATTGGGCTACACCTTC
v_gene: TRBV28; d_gene: TRBD2; j_gene: TRBJ2-7; abundance: NA; CDR3aa: CASSLRTSGRLWEQYF; CDR3nt: TGTGCCAGCAGTTTAAGGACTAGCGGGAGACTCTGGGAGCAGTACTTC
v_gene: TRBV10-1; d_gene: NA; j_gene: TRBJ1-5; abundance: NA; CDR3aa: CASSVSDPYRVGRNQPQHF; CDR3nt: TGCGCCAGCAGTGTTTCAGATCCTTACAGGGTAGGTCGCAATCAGCCCCAGCATTTT
v_gene: TRBV10-3; d_gene: NA; j_gene: TRBJ2-1; abundance: once; CDR3aa: CAISVGRLPNEQFF; CDR3nt: TGTGCCATCAGTGTTGGGAGGTTGCCCAATGAGCAGTTCTTC
v_gene: TRBV6-1; d_gene: NA; j_gene: TRBJ2-3; abundance: NA; CDR3aa: CASSVLETSTDTQYF; CDR3nt: TGTGCCAGCAGTGTCCTCGAAACTAGCACAGATACGCAGTATTTT
v_gene: TRBV5-1; d_gene: TRBD2; j_gene: TRBJ2-3; abundance: few; CDR3aa: CASSDGLGASGRADTQYF; CDR3nt: TGCGCCAGCAGCGATGGACTAGGGGCTAGCGGGAGGGCAGATACGCAGTATTTT
v_gene: TRBV30; d_gene: NA; j_gene: TRBJ1-2; abundance: NA; CDR3aa: CASYGEGSYGYTF; CDR3nt: TGTGCCTCCTACGGGGAGGGGAGCTATGGCTACACCTTC
v_gene: TRBV29-1; d_gene: TRBD1; j_gene: TRBJ1-5; abundance: NA; CDR3aa: CSVAQGAGSNQPQHF; CDR3nt: TGCAGCGTTGCACAGGGGGCAGGTAGCAATCAGCCCCAGCATTTT
v_gene: TRBV9; d_gene: NA; j_gene: TRBJ1-1; abundance: NA; CDR3aa: CASSPTVVPFF; CDR3nt: TGTGCCAGCAGCCCGACAGTCGTGCCTTTCTTT
v_gene: TRBV19; d_gene: NA; j_gene: TRBJ2-5; abundance: NA; CDR3aa: CASSDGQILYGETQYF; CDR3nt: TGTGCCAGTTCCGATGGACAGATACTATATGGGGAGACCCAGTACTTC
v_gene: TRBV28; d_gene: TRBD1; j_gene: TRBJ1-2; abundance: NA; CDR3aa: CASSLGQGRYTF; CDR3nt: TGTGCCAGCAGTCTCGGACAGGGGAGGTACACCTTC
v_gene: TRBV19; d_gene: TRBD1; j_gene: TRBJ1-2; abundance: NA; CDR3aa: CASNDRQGDGYTF; CDR3nt: TGTGCCAGTAATGATAGACAGGGCGATGGCTACACCTTC
v_gene: TRBV27; d_gene: NA; j_gene: TRBJ2-1; abundance: NA; CDR3aa: CASSQGQTYNEQFF; CDR3nt: TGTGCCAGCAGCCAGGGACAAACTTACAATGAGCAGTTCTTC
v_gene: TRBV29-1; d_gene: NA; j_gene: TRBJ1-2; abundance: NA; CDR3aa: CSVDDRSYGYTF; CDR3nt: TGCAGCGTTGATGACAGGTCATATGGCTACACCTTC
v_gene: TRBV5-6; d_gene: TRBD2; j_gene: TRBJ2-1; abundance: once; CDR3aa: CASSPVGRIGLALNEQFF; CDR3nt: TGTGCCAGCAGCCCGGTCGGACGGATCGGACTAGCGCTCAATGAGCAGTTCTTC
v_gene: TRBV9; d_gene: TRBD2; j_gene: TRBJ2-3; abundance: NA; CDR3aa: CASSSSGGLPDTQYF; CDR3nt: TGTGCCAGCAGTAGTAGCGGGGGGTTACCAGATACGCAGTATTTT
v_gene: TRBV28; d_gene: NA; j_gene: TRBJ2-3; abundance: NA; CDR3aa: CASSFRGLSTDTQYF; CDR3nt: TGTGCCAGCAGTTTTAGGGGCCTCAGCACAGATACGCAGTATTTT
v_gene: TRBV18; d_gene: NA; j_gene: TRBJ1-4; abundance: NA; CDR3aa: CASSPLESRGHLAKLFF; CDR3nt: TGTGCCAGCTCACCGCTGGAATCCCGGGGTCATTTGGCGAAACTGTTTTTT
v_gene: TRBV7-3; d_gene: TRBD2; j_gene: TRBJ2-3; abundance: once; CDR3aa: CASSLELQLAGISTDTQYF; CDR3nt: TGTGCCAGCAGCTTAGAGTTACAGCTAGCGGGGATTAGCACAGATACGCAGTATTTT
v_gene: TRBV2; d_gene: NA; j_gene: TRBJ2-3; abundance: NA; CDR3aa: CASSVASGANSDTQYF; CDR3nt: TGTGCCAGCAGTGTGGCGTCAGGGGCCAACTCAGATACGCAGTATTTT
v_gene: TRBV5-1; d_gene: NA; j_gene: TRBJ1-1; abundance: NA; CDR3aa: CASSLEPNTEAFF; CDR3nt: TGCGCCAGCAGCTTGGAGCCGAACACTGAAGCTTTCTTT
v_gene: TRBV10-3; d_gene: NA; j_gene: TRBJ1-3; abundance: NA; CDR3aa: CAISGKESSGNTIYF; CDR3nt: TGTGCCATCAGTGGTAAGGAGAGCTCTGGAAACACCATATATTTT
v_gene: TRBV5-4; d_gene: NA; j_gene: TRBJ2-1; abundance: NA; CDR3aa: CASSLLGAIEQSSYNEQFF; CDR3nt: TGTGCCAGCAGCTTGTTGGGGGCTATTGAGCAGAGCTCCTACAATGAGCAGTTCTTC
v_gene: TRBV27; d_gene: NA; j_gene: TRBJ1-3; abundance: once; CDR3aa: CASSLSFGAGNTIYF; CDR3nt: TGTGCCAGCAGTTTATCGTTTGGAGCTGGAAACACCATATATTTT
v_gene: TRBV5-5; d_gene: NA; j_gene: TRBJ1-3; abundance: NA; CDR3aa: CASSFGSGSSGNTIYF; CDR3nt: TGTGCCAGCAGCTTTGGCAGTGGGAGCTCTGGAAACACCATATATTTT
v_gene: TRBV5-6; d_gene: TRBD2; j_gene: TRBJ2-3; abundance: NA; CDR3aa: CASSQTSGTSTDTQYF; CDR3nt: TGTGCCAGCAGCCAGACTAGCGGGACTAGCACAGATACGCAGTATTTT
v_gene: TRBV10-2; d_gene: TRBD2; j_gene: TRBJ2-7; abundance: NA; CDR3aa: CASRAGTRREQYF; CDR3nt: TGCGCCAGCAGGGCCGGGACTAGGCGCGAGCAGTACTTC
v_gene: TRBV6-1; d_gene: TRBD2; j_gene: TRBJ2-7; abundance: NA; CDR3aa: CASSEGLAGAAVAREQYF; CDR3nt: TGTGCCAGCAGTGAAGGACTAGCGGGTGCGGCGGTGGCTCGCGAGCAGTACTTC
v_gene: TRBV30; d_gene: TRBD2; j_gene: TRBJ2-7; abundance: NA; CDR3aa: CAWSSMVQREGHEQYF; CDR3nt: TGTGCCTGGAGTTCAATGGTGCAGCGGGAGGGCCACGAGCAGTACTTC
v_gene: TRBV5-1; d_gene: NA; j_gene: TRBJ2-2; abundance: NA; CDR3aa: CASSPQGPGELFF; CDR3nt: TGCGCCAGCAGCCCGCAGGGTCCCGGGGAGCTGTTTTTT
v_gene: TRBV5-1; d_gene: NA; j_gene: TRBJ1-1; abundance: NA; CDR3aa: CASSLETGLWTEAFF; CDR3nt: TGCGCCAGCAGCTTGGAGACAGGACTGTGGACTGAAGCTTTCTTT
v_gene: TRBV4-2; d_gene: TRBD1; j_gene: TRBJ1-4; abundance: NA; CDR3aa: CASSSPDRANEKLFF; CDR3nt: TGTGCCAGCAGCAGCCCGGACAGGGCTAATGAAAAACTGTTTTTT
v_gene: TRBV6-5; d_gene: TRBD2; j_gene: TRBJ2-1; abundance: NA; CDR3aa: CASSLAGGRTEQFF; CDR3nt: TGTGCCAGCTCCCTAGCGGGAGGAAGGACTGAGCAGTTCTTC
v_gene: TRBV4-1; d_gene: NA; j_gene: TRBJ1-5; abundance: NA; CDR3aa: CASSQNINQPQHF; CDR3nt: TGCGCCAGCAGCCAAAATATTAATCAGCCCCAGCATTTT
v_gene: TRBV11-1; d_gene: NA; j_gene: TRBJ2-3; abundance: NA; CDR3aa: CASSLVGTTSTDTQYF; CDR3nt: TGTGCCAGCAGCTTAGTGGGGACAACTAGCACAGATACGCAGTATTTT
v_gene: TRBV5-1; d_gene: NA; j_gene: TRBJ1-6; abundance: NA; CDR3aa: CASSTLQGSHSPLHF; CDR3nt: TGCGCCAGCAGCACCCTACAGGGTTCCCATTCACCCCTCCACTTT
v_gene: TRBV7-2; d_gene: NA; j_gene: TRBJ1-2; abundance: NA; CDR3aa: CASSLSGVDGYTF; CDR3nt: TGTGCCAGCAGCTTATCAGGGGTCGATGGCTACACCTTC
v_gene: TRBV29-1; d_gene: TRBD1; j_gene: TRBJ2-5; abundance: NA; CDR3aa: CSADRGRETQYF; CDR3nt: TGCAGCGCAGACAGGGGGCGGGAGACCCAGTACTTC
v_gene: TRBV13; d_gene: NA; j_gene: TRBJ2-1; abundance: NA; CDR3aa: CASSFIPGTNSYNEQFF; CDR3nt: TGTGCCAGCAGCTTCATCCCCGGGACAAACTCCTACAATGAGCAGTTCTTC
v_gene: TRBV9; d_gene: NA; j_gene: TRBJ1-6; abundance: NA; CDR3aa: CASTKDSGPRSPLHF; CDR3nt: TGTGCCAGCACCAAGGACAGTGGGCCTCGTTCACCCCTCCACTTT
v_gene: TRBV5-4; d_gene: TRBD2; j_gene: TRBJ2-5; abundance: NA; CDR3aa: CASSLRASGSIGETQYF; CDR3nt: TGTGCCAGCAGCCTAAGGGCGAGCGGGAGTATCGGAGAGACCCAGTACTTC
v_gene: TRBV10-3; d_gene: NA; j_gene: TRBJ2-7; abundance: NA; CDR3aa: CAISEHVGPYEQYF; CDR3nt: TGTGCCATCAGTGAGCATGTGGGCCCCTACGAGCAGTACTTC
v_gene: TRBV4-1; d_gene: TRBD1; j_gene: TRBJ2-7; abundance: NA; CDR3aa: CASSPPETGGYEQYF; CDR3nt: TGCGCCAGCAGCCCACCAGAGACAGGGGGCTACGAGCAGTACTTC